This T cell receptor beta chain was sequenced in a study of blood T cells in healthy people across ages. The use of a sample-barcoded 5' primer and a J-beta primer mix characterized a second PCR of about 6 to 11 cycles. MiXCR was run by TCRdb on the 5' RACE reads, yielding one entry per CDR3 protein. The sample records 800,000 to 950,000 distinct CDR3 sequences, 25% to 30% being singletons. Germline-derived CDR1 and CDR2 are SGHTA and FQGNSA. With 1 base removed from V and 13 bases from J, the gap between germline ends came to 13 bases. The CDR3 has 13 amino acids. These data were also filed under a second study, of T cells of mothers and their children.

The specimen sequenced was blood. The chain employs TRBV7-2 and TRBJ1-4; D uncertain. The clonotype was recovered from a woman aged 35 to 49 in good health. This CDR3 is CASSLGMERRLFF. The CDR3 bases are TGTGCCAGCAGCTTAGGGATGGAGCGGAGACTGTTTTTT.